The table lists the clone carrying this T cell receptor beta chain with a few counts. The antigen is not known. The sample comes from a study of human T cells and chemical hapten exposure. As for the study in general: Yields of TCR per sample differed, chiefly owing to small differences in pooled library volume.

Time point denoted: healthy volunteer bleed at 2 weeks. Total RNA was isolated from unfractionated whole blood. Germline V gene lookup returns CDR1 LGHNA and CDR2 YNFKEQ. The CDR3 is 16 residues long. V lost 1 base to trimming and J lost 4 bases, with 16 bases between them. TCRdb itself ran the RACE reads through MiXCR, one entry per CDR3 protein. This table holds approximately 97,000 distinct CDR3 sequences, roughly 8.5% found once. Findings and caveats of the study: With DPC sensitization, TCRs exceeding 1 in 1000 frequency showed no change.

This sequence originates from a female donor in good health. Some clones in this sample may be carry-over from other donors' samples. Material for sequencing was whole blood. V usage is TRBV4-2 and J usage is TRBJ2-5; D unresolved. The CDR3 region is CASSQGNLEGRETQYF. Here the CDR3 DNA reads TGTGCCAGCAGCCAAGGGAATCTCGAAGGGCGAGAGACCCAGTACTTC.